A selection of T cell receptor beta chains follows, all from one sample in a study of T cells after posttransplantation cyclophosphamide. Using immunoSEQ multiplex PCR, the repertoire was profiled, and TCRdb retains in-frame clones only, with some absent. The sample includes approximately 2,800 clones, about 85% of them seen just once. Sequencing was performed on CD8+ T cells sorted from PBMCs. These receptors came from a woman between 45 and 65 years old in good health and a related stem cell transplant donor. Both conserved end residues are part of each CDR3. A D gene is named only where the DNA matches it firmly. Clone size is given for some rows only: seen once, a few or many times, or a class if the clone is expanded.

D,J,size,V,CDR3,DNA
-,TRBJ1-2,-,TRBV5-4,CASSLAQGSDGYTF,TGTGCCAGCAGCTTGGCTCAGGGGAGTGATGGCTACACCTTC
TRBD1,TRBJ1-1,large,TRBV29-1,CSGGQVYTEAFF,TGCAGCGGGGGACAGGTTTACACTGAAGCTTTCTTT
TRBD2,TRBJ2-1,-,TRBV7-9,CASSFGLAGGNDEQFF,TGTGCCAGCAGCTTCGGACTAGCGGGGGGGAACGATGAGCAGTTCTTC
TRBD2,TRBJ2-7,-,TRBV2,CASSGSLAVPASYEQYF,TGTGCCAGCAGTGGGAGTCTAGCGGTCCCCGCTTCCTACGAGCAGTACTTC
TRBD1,TRBJ1-5,-,TRBV2,CASRGDRDEDQPQHF,TGTGCCAGCAGGGGGGACAGGGACGAAGATCAGCCCCAGCATTTT
-,TRBJ2-1,-,TRBV9,CASSVLADEQFF,TGTGCCAGCAGCGTATTAGCAGATGAGCAGTTCTTC
TRBD2,TRBJ2-2,-,TRBV19,CASSTAGGFTGELFF,TGTGCCAGTAGTACAGCGGGGGGTTTCACCGGGGAGCTGTTTTTT
TRBD2,TRBJ2-5,-,TRBV4-1,CASTWGGEVEETQYF,TGCGCCAGCACCTGGGGGGGGGAGGTGGAAGAGACCCAGTACTTC
-,TRBJ1-2,-,TRBV14,CASSLMGLNGYTF,TGTGCCAGCAGCCTAATGGGGCTTAACGGCTACACCTTC
-,TRBJ2-7,-,TRBV7-9,CASSLVGRGAAYEQYF,TGTGCCAGCAGCTTAGTCGGGCGGGGTGCAGCCTACGAGCAGTACTTC